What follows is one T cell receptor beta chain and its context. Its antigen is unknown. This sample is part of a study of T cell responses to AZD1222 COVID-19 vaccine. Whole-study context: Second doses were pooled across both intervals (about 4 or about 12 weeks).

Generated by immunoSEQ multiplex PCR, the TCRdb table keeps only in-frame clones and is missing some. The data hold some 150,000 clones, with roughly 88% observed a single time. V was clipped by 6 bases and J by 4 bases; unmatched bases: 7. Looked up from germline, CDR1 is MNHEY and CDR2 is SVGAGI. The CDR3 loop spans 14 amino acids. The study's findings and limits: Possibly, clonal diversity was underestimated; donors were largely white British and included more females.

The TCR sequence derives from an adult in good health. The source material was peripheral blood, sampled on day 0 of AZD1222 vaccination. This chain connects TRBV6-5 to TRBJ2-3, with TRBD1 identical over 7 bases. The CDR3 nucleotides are TGTGCCAGCAGGAGTCCGGGGACAGCAGATACGCAGTATTTT. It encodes CASRSPGTADTQYF.